This T cell receptor (beta chain) was captured in a study of blood T cell repertoires in COVID-19. Turning to the study itself: Some COVID-19 samples were acute and others convalescent; all came from the United States, Italy and Spain.

Sequencing was performed with immunoSEQ multiplex PCR; in TCRdb, only in-frame clones are kept and a portion is missing. Of more than 200,000 clones in the sample, approximately 86% are singletons; the top ten hold approximately 2%. There are 14 residues in the CDR3. Deletions cut 7 bases from V and 2 bases from J, with 15 bases between. CDR1 and CDR2 (germline): MNHEY, SVGAGI. The TCR originated in a man aged 25-40 years with active or convalescent COVID-19. The sequenced material came from peripheral blood. J is TRBJ2-7 and V is TRBV6-5, with a tentative D call TRBD1 (5 bases). The CDR3 reads CASIGRDGAYEQYF. Written as DNA, the CDR3 is TGTGCCAGCATTGGCAGGGATGGAGCCTACGAGCAGTACTTC.